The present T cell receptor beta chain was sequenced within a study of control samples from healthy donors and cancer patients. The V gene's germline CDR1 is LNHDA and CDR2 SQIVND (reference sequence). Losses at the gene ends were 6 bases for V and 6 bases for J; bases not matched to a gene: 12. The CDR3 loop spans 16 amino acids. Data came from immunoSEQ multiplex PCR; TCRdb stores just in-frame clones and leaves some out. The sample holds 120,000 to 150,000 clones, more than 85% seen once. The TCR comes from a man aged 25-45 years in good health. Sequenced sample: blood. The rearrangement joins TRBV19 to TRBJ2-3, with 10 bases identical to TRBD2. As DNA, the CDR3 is TGTGCCAGTAGAACCGGGACTAGCGAGGAGTTTGATACGCAGTATTTT. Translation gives CASRTGTSEEFDTQYF.